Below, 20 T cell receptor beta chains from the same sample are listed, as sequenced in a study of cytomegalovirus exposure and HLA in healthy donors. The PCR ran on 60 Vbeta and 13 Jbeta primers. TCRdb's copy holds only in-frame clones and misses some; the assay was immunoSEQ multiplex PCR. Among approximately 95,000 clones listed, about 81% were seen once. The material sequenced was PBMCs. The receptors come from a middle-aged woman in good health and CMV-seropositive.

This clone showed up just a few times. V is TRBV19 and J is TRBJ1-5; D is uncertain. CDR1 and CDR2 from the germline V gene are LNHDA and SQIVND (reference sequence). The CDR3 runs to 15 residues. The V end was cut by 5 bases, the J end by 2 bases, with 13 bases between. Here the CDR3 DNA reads TGTGCCAGTAGTTTCATCGTAACAGGCAATCAGCCCCAGCATTTT. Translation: CASSFIVTGNQPQHF. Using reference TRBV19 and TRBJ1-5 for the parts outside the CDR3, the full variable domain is DGGITQSPKYLFRKEGQNVTLSCEQNLNHDAMYWYRQDPGQGLRLIYYSQIVNDFQKGDIAEGYSVSREKKESFPLTVTSAQKNPTAFYLCASSFIVTGNQPQHFGDGTRLSIL.

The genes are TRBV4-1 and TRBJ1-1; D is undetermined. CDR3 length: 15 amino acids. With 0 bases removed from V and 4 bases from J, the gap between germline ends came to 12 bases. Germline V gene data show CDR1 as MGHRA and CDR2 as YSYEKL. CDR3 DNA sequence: TGCGCCAGCAGCCAAGAGAGGGCAAGCCCCACTGAAGCTTTCTTT. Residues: CASSQERASPTEAFF.

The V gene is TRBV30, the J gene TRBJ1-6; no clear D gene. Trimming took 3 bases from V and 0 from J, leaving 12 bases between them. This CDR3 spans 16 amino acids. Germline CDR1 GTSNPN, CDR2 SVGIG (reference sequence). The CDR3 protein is CAWSEIGDSYNSPLHF. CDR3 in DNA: TGTGCCTGGAGCGAGATTGGAGACTCCTATAATTCACCCCTCCACTTT.

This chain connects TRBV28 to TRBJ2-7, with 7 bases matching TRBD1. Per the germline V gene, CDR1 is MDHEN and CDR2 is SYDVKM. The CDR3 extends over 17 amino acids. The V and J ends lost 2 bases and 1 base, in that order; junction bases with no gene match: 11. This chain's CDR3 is CASSLPGRQGRSYEQYF. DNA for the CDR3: TGTGCCAGCAGTTTACCCGGCAGACAGGGCCGTTCCTACGAGCAGTACTTC. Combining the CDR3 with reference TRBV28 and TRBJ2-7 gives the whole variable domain DVKVTQSSRYLVKRTGEKVFLECVQDMDHENMFWYRQDPGLGLRLIYFSYDVKMKEKGDIPEGYSVSREKKERFSLILESASTNQTSMYLCASSLPGRQGRSYEQYFGPGTRLTVT.

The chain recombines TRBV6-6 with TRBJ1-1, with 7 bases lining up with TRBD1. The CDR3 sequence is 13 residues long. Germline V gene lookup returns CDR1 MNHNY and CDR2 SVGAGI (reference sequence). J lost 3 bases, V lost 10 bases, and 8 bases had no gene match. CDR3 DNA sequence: TGTGCCACTGGGACAGAGGGTGACACTGAAGCTTTCTTT. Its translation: CATGTEGDTEAFF.

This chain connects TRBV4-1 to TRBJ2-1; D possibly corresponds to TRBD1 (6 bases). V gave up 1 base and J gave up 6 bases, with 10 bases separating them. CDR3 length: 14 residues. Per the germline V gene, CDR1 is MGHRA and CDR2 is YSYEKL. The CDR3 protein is CASSQVYRVNEQFF. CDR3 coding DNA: TGCGCCAGCAGCCAAGTTTACAGGGTCAATGAGCAGTTCTTC.

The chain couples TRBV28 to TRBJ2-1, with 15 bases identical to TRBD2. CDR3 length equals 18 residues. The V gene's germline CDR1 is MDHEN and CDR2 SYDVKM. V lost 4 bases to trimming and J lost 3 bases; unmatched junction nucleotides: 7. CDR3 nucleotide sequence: TGTGCCAGCAGTTCCTGGGGACTAGCGGGAGGTGGCTACAATGAGCAGTTCTTC. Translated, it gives CASSSWGLAGGGYNEQFF.

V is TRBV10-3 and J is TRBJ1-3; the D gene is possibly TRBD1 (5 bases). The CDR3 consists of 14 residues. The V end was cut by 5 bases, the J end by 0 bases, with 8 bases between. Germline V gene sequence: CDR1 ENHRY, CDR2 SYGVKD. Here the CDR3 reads CAISTQGSGNTIYF. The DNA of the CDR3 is TGTGCCATCAGTACCCAGGGCTCTGGAAACACCATATATTTT.

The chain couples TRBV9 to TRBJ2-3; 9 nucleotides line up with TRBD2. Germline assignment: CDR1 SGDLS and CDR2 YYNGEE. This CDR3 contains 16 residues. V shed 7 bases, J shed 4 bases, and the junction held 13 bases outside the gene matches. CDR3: CASRAGGPISADTQYF. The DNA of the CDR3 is TGTGCCAGCCGGGCGGGAGGGCCTATCAGTGCAGATACGCAGTATTTT.

For the CDR3, the DNA is TGCGCCAGCAGTGAGTCGACTCCCTGGAGTGCGGGCTACAATGAGCAGTTCTTC. Translating gives CASSESTPWSAGYNEQFF. This chain joins TRBV10-2 and TRBJ2-1, with D possibly TRBD2 on 5 matching bases. Germline V lookup: CDR1 WSHSY, CDR2 SAAADI. V was cut by 0 bases and J by 3 bases, with 18 bases left in between. The CDR3 consists of 18 residues.

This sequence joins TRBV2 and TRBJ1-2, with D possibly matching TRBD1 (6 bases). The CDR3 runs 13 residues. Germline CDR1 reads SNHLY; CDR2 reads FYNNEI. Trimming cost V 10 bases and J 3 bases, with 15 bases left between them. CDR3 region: CATASGVDYGYTF. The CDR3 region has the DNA TGTGCCACCGCTTCAGGGGTGGACTATGGCTACACCTTC.

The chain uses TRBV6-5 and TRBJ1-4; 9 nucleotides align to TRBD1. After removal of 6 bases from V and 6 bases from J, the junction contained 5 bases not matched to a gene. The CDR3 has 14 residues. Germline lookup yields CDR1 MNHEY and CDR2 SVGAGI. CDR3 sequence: CASSQTGGDEKLFF. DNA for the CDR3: TGTGCCAGCAGCCAGACAGGGGGAGATGAAAAACTGTTTTTT.

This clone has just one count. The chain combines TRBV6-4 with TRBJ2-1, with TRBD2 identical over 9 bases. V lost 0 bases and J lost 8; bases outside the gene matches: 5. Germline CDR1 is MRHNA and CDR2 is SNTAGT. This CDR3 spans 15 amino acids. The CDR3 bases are TGTGCCAGCAGTGACTCTAGCGGGAGTGGCCATGAGCAGTTCTTC. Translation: CASSDSSGSGHEQFF.

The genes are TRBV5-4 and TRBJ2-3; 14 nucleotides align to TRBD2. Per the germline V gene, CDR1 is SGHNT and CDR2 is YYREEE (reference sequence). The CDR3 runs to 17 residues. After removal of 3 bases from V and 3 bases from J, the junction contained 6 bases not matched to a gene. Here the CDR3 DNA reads TGTGCCAGCAGCTCCGGGACTAGCGGGAGAGGTACAGATACGCAGTATTTT. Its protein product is CASSSGTSGRGTDTQYF.

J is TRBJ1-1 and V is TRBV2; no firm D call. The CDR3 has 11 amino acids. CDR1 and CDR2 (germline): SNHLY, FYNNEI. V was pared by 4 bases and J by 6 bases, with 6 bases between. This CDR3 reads CASSVVAEAFF. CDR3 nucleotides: TGTGCCAGCAGTGTAGTGGCTGAAGCTTTCTTT. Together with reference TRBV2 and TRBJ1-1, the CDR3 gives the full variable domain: EPEVTQTPSHQVTQMGQEVILRCVPISNHLYFYWYRQILGQKVEFLVSFYNNEISEKSEIFDDQFSVERPDGSNFTLKIRSTKLEDSAMYFCASSVVAEAFFGQGTRLTVV.

In DNA form, the CDR3 reads TGTGCCAGCAGCTTCGACGGGGAAACTGAAGCTTTCTTT. Translating gives CASSFDGETEAFF. The rearrangement uses TRBV5-8 and TRBJ1-1; no clear D gene. Germline V gene lookup returns CDR1 SGHTS and CDR2 YDEGEE. The CDR3 contains 13 residues. V was shortened by 2 bases and J by 5 bases, with 10 bases between the two germline ends.

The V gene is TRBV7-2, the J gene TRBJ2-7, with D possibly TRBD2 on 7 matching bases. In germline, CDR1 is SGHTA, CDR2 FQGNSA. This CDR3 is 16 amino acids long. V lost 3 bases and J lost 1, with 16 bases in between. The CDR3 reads CASSFRLGGGSYEQYF. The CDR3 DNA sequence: TGTGCCAGCAGCTTCCGCCTGGGAGGGGGGTCCTACGAGCAGTACTTC.

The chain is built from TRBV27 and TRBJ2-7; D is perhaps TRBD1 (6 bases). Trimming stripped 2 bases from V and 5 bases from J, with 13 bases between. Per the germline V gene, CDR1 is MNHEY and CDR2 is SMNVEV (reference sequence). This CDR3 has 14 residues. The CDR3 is CASSLRGFVDEQYF. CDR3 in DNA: TGTGCCAGCAGTTTAAGGGGGTTTGTCGACGAGCAGTACTTC.

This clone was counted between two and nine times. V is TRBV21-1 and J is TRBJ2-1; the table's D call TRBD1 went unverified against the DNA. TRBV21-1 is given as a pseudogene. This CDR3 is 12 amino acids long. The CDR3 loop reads CASSTRTPREFF. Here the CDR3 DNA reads TGTGCCAGCAGCACAAGGACACCCCGGGAGTTCTTC.

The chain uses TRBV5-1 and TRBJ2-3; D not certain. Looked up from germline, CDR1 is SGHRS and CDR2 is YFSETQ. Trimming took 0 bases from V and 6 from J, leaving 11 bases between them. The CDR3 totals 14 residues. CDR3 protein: CASSLEDLRDTQYF. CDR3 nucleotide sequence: TGCGCCAGCAGCTTGGAGGATTTGCGGGATACGCAGTATTTT.